This T cell receptor (beta chain) was observed in a study of shared clonotypes between healthy human individuals. The donors, all of them Caucasian adults, lived in Nashville, Tennessee. Findings of the study overall: Blood was the only sampled material, and tissue repertoires likely differ. Sharing of clonotypes among donors was expected to vary with sequencing depth.

This clone was picked up one time. Its specificity is not known. DNA input for the unsorted PBMC replicate PCRs was around 0.3 ug, some 29,000 T cell genomes. TCRdb keeps only in-frame clones here, not all; method: immunoSEQ multiplex PCR. The data contain about 500,000 clones, 60% to 80% of them singletons. This sequence was found in a woman aged 40 to 50 in good health. Some clones in this sample may be carry-over from other donors' samples. Sequencing used PBMCs.

As DNA, the CDR3 is TGTGCCTGGAGTAATAGGGACGATCAGCCCCAGCATTTT. This sequence encodes CAWSNRDDQPQHF. The V gene is TRBV30, the J gene TRBJ1-5, with D perhaps matching TRBD1 (5 bases). The CDR3 covers 13 residues. Trimming took 2 bases from V and 5 from J, leaving 10 bases between them. Germline CDR1 reads GTSNPN; CDR2 reads SVGIG (reference sequence).